A single sample is the source of the 21 T cell receptor beta chains below, sequenced in a study of CD8 T cells in ankylosing spondylitis. TCRdb re-called the 5' RACE reads through MiXCR, storing one row per CDR3 protein. The table includes approximately 240,000 distinct CDR3 sequences, 20% to 30% detected once. Sequencing used blood, either unsorted or a sorted T cell fraction (not recorded which). The origin of the receptors is a male donor with ankylosing spondylitis or in good health (not recorded which).

This clonotype was counted between two and nine times. This rearrangement joins TRBV12-3 or TRBV12-4 to TRBJ1-5; TRBD1 matches at 7 bases. Germline trimming cut 6 bases from V and 4 bases from J; bases unmatched to any gene: 3. The CDR3 contains 13 residues. CDR3: CASSRDRNQPQHF. For the CDR3, the DNA is TGTGCCAGCAGCCGGGACAGAAATCAGCCCCAGCATTTT.

This clonotype has a count of ten or more. The chain combines TRBV7-9 with TRBJ1-6; D possibly corresponds to TRBD1 (6 bases). The CDR3 has 15 amino acids. Trimming left V 5 bases short and J 8 bases short, with 16 bases between. The germline V gene has CDR1 SEHNR and CDR2 FQNEAQ (reference sequence). The CDR3 reads CASSAQAGADSPLHF. The CDR3 bases are TGTGCCAGCAGCGCTCAGGCGGGGGCCGATTCACCCCTCCACTTT.

The J gene is TRBJ2-1, the V gene TRBV15, with 11 bases that match TRBD2. Germline CDR1 reads LNHNV; CDR2 reads YYDKDF (reference sequence). V trimming: 1 base; J trimming: 9 bases; junction bases outside the gene matches: 8. The CDR3 length is 16 residues. CDR3 loop: CATSRVRSGGATEQFF. CDR3 nucleotides: TGTGCCACCAGCAGAGTCCGTAGCGGGGGGGCCACTGAGCAGTTCTTC.

The CDR3 reads CASSIHQRGLGGTDTQYF. The CDR3 nucleotides are TGTGCCAGCAGTATACATCAGCGGGGGCTCGGGGGCACAGATACGCAGTATTTT. The V call is TRBV12-3 or TRBV12-4, the J call TRBJ2-3, with TRBD2 matching 8 bases. V gave up 5 bases and J gave up 1 base; unmatched junction bases: 14. This CDR3 has 18 residues.

This clonotype was counted many times. The genes are TRBV12-3 or TRBV12-4 and TRBJ2-5; possibly TRBD2 for D (5 bases). This CDR3 comprises 13 residues. Trimming left V 6 bases short and J 5 bases short, with 13 bases between. DNA for the CDR3: TGTGCCAGCAGCCAAACGGAGGCGGAGACCCAGTACTTC. This gives the protein CASSQTEAETQYF.

The chain uses TRBV12-3 or TRBV12-4 and TRBJ2-7; TRBD2 matches 8 bases. With V trimmed by 3 bases and J by 4 bases, 5 bases remained unmatched. This CDR3 contains 14 residues. This CDR3 reads CASSFRGGAYEQYF. CDR3 sequence (DNA): TGTGCCAGCAGTTTTCGGGGGGGCGCGTACGAGCAGTACTTC.

This clonotype was counted a few times. CDR3 residues: CASSLVVGSPLHF. DNA of the CDR3: TGTGCCAGCAGTTTAGTCGTCGGTTCACCCCTCCACTTT. The chain links TRBV12-3 or TRBV12-4 to TRBJ1-6; no definite D call. This CDR3 is 13 amino acids long. V lost 1 base, J lost 9 bases, and 7 bases lay in between.

This clonotype was seen a handful of times. This chain links TRBV29-1 with TRBJ1-1; the D gene is possibly TRBD1 (6 bases). The CDR3 has 12 amino acids. CDR1 is SQVTM and CDR2 is ANQGSEA in the germline V gene. V lost 4 bases to trimming and J lost 3 bases, with 9 bases between them. The CDR3 nucleotides read TGCAGCGTTGTTCAGGGGCACACTGAAGCTTTCTTT. This codes for CSVVQGHTEAFF.

This clonotype was detected only a few times. The V and J genes are TRBV5-1 and TRBJ1-4; TRBD1 might be the D (5 bases). V was pared by 2 bases and J by 0 bases, with 8 bases between. Germline assignment: CDR1 SGHRS and CDR2 YFSETQ. The CDR3 contains 15 residues. The CDR3 is CASSLQDPTNEKLFF. CDR3 DNA sequence: TGCGCCAGCAGCTTACAGGATCCAACTAATGAAAAACTGTTTTTT.

At least ten counts were recorded for this clonotype. The genes are TRBV20-1 and TRBJ2-3; a weak D match, TRBD1 (6 bases). Per the germline V gene, CDR1 is DFQATT and CDR2 is SNEGSKA (reference sequence). CDR3 length equals 15 residues. Deletions cut 5 bases from V and 2 bases from J, with 17 bases between. The DNA of the CDR3 is TGCAGTGCTCGAGTTGGGGACACAACCACAGATACGCAGTATTTT. Translated: CSARVGDTTTDTQYF.

This clonotype came up many times. This rearrangement joins TRBV6-5 to TRBJ2-1; no reliable D call. Germline V gene data show CDR1 as MNHEY and CDR2 as SVGAGI. The CDR3 runs 13 residues. Trimming left V 2 bases short and J 8 bases short, with 10 bases between. The CDR3 reads CASSYRPDYEQFF. The CDR3 DNA is TGTGCCAGCAGTTACAGGCCGGATTATGAGCAGTTCTTC.

The genes are TRBV9 and TRBJ2-7; D gene uncertain. The length of the CDR3 is 14 residues. Trimming shortened V by 0 bases and J by 2 bases, and 9 bases separated the two germline ends. Germline V gene lookup returns CDR1 SGDLS and CDR2 YYNGEE. The DNA for the CDR3 is TGTGCCAGCAGCGTAGCTTACGGGCCCTACGAGCAGTACTTC. Its protein product is CASSVAYGPYEQYF.

This clonotype was detected ten times or more. The chain recombines TRBV20-1 with TRBJ1-2, with a tentative D call TRBD1 (6 bases). CDR1 and CDR2 from the germline V gene are DFQATT and SNEGSKA (reference sequence). V shed 4 bases and J shed 6 bases, with 18 bases lying between them. The CDR3 runs 14 residues. CDR3 coding DNA: TGCAGTGCTATAAGACAGGCGCCGAGGGATGGCTACACCTTC. Encoded protein: CSAIRQAPRDGYTF.

This sequence joins TRBV20-1 and TRBJ2-1; D possibly corresponds to TRBD1 (5 bases). Germline CDR1 DFQATT, CDR2 SNEGSKA (reference sequence). CDR3 length equals 17 residues. V dropped 0 bases and J dropped 6 bases, with 21 bases sitting between them. The CDR3 region is CSARDVMDKSSTNEQFF. CDR3 nucleotide sequence: TGCAGTGCTAGAGATGTCATGGACAAGAGTAGTACCAATGAGCAGTTCTTC.

Note on this clonotype: A read error is possible here, since a much larger clone lies one base away. The chain has TRBV6-1 and TRBJ2-2; D gene ambiguous. The CDR3 totals 13 residues. Germline assignment: CDR1 MNHNS and CDR2 SASEGT. With 8 bases removed from V and 7 bases from J, the gap between germline ends came to 14 bases. The CDR3 sequence: CASRRRSGGELFF. CDR3 nucleotide sequence: TGTGCCAGCCGTAGGAGAAGTGGCGGGGAGCTGTTTTTT.

This clonotype was observed a single time. The genes are TRBV12-3 or TRBV12-4 and TRBJ2-7; D possibly corresponds to TRBD1 (5 bases). Trimming shortened V by 2 bases and J by 10 bases, and 12 bases separated the two germline ends. CDR3 length: 12 residues. In nucleotides, the CDR3 is TGTGCCAGCAGTTTATACAGGCCAAGACAGTACTTC. This encodes CASSLYRPRQYF.

The chain couples TRBV5-8 to TRBJ2-3, with TRBD1 matching 10 bases. With 3 bases clipped from V and 6 bases from J, the junction kept 7 bases outside the gene matches. Germline-derived CDR1 and CDR2 are SGHTS and YDEGEE. The CDR3 runs to 15 residues. CDR3 residues: CASSWGQGRGDTQYF. The CDR3 DNA sequence: TGTGCCAGCAGCTGGGGACAGGGGAGGGGCGATACGCAGTATTTT.

This clonotype has a count of ten or more. DNA for the CDR3: TGCAGCGTCGACCTTCACAGGGAACCCTTTTACGAGCAGTACTTC. Residues: CSVDLHREPFYEQYF. The chain uses TRBV29-1 and TRBJ2-7; tentatively, D is TRBD1 (6 bases). The length of the CDR3 is 15 residues. The V end was cut by 6 bases, the J end by 4 bases, with 22 bases between. Germline V gene sequence: CDR1 SQVTM, CDR2 ANQGSEA.

CDR3 residues: CASSVLGSSVETQYF. CDR3 sequence (DNA): TGTGCCAGCAGTGTATTAGGGAGTAGTGTGGAGACCCAGTACTTC. The chain uses TRBV6-1 and TRBJ2-5, with D possibly being TRBD2 (5 bases). In germline, CDR1 is MNHNS, CDR2 SASEGT. This CDR3 region has 15 residues. Trimming removed 4 bases from V and 5 bases from J, with 17 bases in between.

This clonotype showed up just a few times. This chain joins TRBV29-1 and TRBJ2-7; TRBD1 agrees at 9 bases. This CDR3 is 14 amino acids long. Germline trimming cut 3 bases from V and 2 bases from J; bases unmatched to any gene: 5. Germline V gives CDR1 SQVTM, CDR2 ANQGSEA. The CDR3 is CSVDGGQGPYEQYF. The CDR3 region has the DNA TGCAGCGTTGATGGGGGACAGGGTCCCTACGAGCAGTACTTC.

V is TRBV12-3 or TRBV12-4 and J is TRBJ2-5; D is undetermined. The CDR3 is 12 residues long. V was pared by 3 bases and J by 3 bases, with 5 bases between. The CDR3 reads CASSLLKETQYF. The CDR3, as DNA: TGTGCCAGCAGTTTGCTAAAAGAGACCCAGTACTTC.